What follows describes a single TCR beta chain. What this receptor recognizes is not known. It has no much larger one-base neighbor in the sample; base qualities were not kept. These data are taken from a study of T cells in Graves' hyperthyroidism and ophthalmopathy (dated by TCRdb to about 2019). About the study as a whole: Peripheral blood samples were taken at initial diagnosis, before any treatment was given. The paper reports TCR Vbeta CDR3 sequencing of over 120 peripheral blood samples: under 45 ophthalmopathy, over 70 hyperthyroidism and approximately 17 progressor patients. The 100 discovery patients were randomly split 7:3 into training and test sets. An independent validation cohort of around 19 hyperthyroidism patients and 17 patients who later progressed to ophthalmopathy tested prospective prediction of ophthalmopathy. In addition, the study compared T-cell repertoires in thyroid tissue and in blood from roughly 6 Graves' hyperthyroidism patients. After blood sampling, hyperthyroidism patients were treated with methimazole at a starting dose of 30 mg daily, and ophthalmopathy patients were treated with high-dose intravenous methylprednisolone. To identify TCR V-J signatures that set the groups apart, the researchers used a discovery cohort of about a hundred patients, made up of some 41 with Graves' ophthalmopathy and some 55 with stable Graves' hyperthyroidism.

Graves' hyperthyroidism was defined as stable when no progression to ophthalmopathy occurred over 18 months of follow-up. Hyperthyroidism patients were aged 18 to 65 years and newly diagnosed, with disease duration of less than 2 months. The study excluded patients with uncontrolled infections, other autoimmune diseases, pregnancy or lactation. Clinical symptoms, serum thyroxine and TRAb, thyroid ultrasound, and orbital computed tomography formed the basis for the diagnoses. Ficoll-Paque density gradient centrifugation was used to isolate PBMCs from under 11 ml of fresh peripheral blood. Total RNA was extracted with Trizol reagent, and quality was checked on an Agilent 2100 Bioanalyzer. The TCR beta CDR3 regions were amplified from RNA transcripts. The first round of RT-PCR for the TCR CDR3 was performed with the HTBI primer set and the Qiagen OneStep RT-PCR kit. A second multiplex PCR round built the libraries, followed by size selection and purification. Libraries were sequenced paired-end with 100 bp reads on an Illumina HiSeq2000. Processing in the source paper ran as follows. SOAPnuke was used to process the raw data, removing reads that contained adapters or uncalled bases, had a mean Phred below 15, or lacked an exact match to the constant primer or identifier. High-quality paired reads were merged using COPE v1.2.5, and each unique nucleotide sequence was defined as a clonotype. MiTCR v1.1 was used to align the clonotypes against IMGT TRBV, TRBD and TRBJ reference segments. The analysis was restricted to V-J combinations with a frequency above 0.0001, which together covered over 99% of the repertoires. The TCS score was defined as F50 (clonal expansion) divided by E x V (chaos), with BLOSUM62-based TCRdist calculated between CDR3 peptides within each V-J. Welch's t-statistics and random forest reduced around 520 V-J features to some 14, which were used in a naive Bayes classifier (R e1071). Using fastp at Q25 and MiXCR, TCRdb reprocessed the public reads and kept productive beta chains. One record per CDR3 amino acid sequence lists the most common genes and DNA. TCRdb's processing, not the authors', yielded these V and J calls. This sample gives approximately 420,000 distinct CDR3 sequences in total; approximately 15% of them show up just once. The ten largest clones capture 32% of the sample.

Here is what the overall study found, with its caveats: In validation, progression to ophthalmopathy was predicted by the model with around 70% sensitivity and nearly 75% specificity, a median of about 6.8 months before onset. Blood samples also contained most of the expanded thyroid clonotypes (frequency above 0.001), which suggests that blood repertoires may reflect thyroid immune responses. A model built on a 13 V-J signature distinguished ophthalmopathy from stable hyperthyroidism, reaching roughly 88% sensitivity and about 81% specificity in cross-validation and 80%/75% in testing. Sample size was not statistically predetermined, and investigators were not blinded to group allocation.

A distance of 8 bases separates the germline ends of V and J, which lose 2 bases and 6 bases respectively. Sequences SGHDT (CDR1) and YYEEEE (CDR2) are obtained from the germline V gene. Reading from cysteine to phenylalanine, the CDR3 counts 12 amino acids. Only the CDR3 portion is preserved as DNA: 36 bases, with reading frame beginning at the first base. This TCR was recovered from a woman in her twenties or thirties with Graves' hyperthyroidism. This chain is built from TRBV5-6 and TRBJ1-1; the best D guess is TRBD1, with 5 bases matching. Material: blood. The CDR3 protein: CASSFGTSEAFF. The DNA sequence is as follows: TGTGCCAGCAGCTTCGGGACCTCTGAAGCTTTCTTT.